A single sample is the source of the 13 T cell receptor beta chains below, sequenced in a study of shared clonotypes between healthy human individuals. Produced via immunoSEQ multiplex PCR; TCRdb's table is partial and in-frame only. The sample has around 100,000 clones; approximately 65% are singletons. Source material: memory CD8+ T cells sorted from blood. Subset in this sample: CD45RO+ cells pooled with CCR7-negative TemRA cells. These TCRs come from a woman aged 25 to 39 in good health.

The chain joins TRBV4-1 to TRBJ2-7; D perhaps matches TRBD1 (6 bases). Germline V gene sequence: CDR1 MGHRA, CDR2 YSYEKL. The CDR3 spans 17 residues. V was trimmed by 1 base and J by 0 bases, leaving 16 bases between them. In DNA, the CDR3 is TGCGCCAGCAGCCAAGTGCAAACAGGGCGTAGCTCCTACGAGCAGTACTTC. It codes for CASSQVQTGRSSYEQYF.

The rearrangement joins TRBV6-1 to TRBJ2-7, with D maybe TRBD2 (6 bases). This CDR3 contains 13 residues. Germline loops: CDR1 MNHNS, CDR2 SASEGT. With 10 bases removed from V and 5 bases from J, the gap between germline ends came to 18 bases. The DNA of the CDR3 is TGTGCCAAGCAAAGGCGGGACCCCAACGAGCAGTACTTC. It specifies CAKQRRDPNEQYF.

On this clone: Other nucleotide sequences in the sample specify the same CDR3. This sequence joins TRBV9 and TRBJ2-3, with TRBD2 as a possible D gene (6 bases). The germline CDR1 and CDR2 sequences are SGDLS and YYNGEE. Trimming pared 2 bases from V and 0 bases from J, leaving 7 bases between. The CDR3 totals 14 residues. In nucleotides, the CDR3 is TGTGCCAGCAGCGTTGGGGGGAGCACAGATACGCAGTATTTT. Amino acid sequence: CASSVGGSTDTQYF.

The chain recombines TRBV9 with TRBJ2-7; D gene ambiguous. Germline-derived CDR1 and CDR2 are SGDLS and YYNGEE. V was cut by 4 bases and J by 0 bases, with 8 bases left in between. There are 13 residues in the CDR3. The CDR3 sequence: CASSPPSSYEQYF. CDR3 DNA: TGTGCCAGCAGCCCCCCAAGCTCCTACGAGCAGTACTTC.

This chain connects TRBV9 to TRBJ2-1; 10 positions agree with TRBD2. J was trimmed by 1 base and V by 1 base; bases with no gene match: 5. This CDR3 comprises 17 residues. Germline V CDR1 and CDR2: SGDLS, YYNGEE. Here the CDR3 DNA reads TGTGCCAGCAGCGTACTGGCTAGCGGGAGTTCCTACAATGAGCAGTTCTTC. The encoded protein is CASSVLASGSSYNEQFF. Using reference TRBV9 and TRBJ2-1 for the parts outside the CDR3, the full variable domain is DSGVTQTPKHLITATGQRVTLRCSPRSGDLSVYWYQQSLDQGLQFLIQYYNGEERAKGNILERFSAQQFPDLHSELNLSSLELGDSALYFCASSVLASGSSYNEQFFGPGTRLTVL.

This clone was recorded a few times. In nucleotides, the CDR3 is TGTGCCAGCAGCTTGGAAGGGTACTACGAGCAGTACTTC. This codes for CASSLEGYYEQYF. The rearrangement uses TRBV5-6 and TRBJ2-7, with D uncertain. The germline CDR1 and CDR2 sequences are SGHDT and YYEEEE. The length of the CDR3 is 13 residues. Trimming left V 0 bases short and J 3 bases short, with 7 bases between. Using reference TRBV5-6 and TRBJ2-7 for the parts outside the CDR3, the full variable domain is DAGVTQSPTHLIKTRGQQVTLRCSPKSGHDTVSWYQQALGQGPQFIFQYYEEEERQRGNFPDRFSGHQFPNYSSELNVNALLLGDSALYLCASSLEGYYEQYFGPGTRLTVT.

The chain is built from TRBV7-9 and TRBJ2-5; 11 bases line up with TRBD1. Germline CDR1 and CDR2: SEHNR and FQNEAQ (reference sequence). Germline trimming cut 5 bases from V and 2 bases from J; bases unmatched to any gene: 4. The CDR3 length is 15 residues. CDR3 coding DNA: TGTGCCAGCAGCCAGGGACAGGGGGTACAAGAGACCCAGTACTTC. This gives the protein CASSQGQGVQETQYF.

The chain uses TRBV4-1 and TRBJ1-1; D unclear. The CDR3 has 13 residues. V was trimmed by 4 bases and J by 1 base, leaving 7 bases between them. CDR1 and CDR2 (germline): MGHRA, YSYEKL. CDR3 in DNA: TGCGCCAGCAGCCCCAGAGCGAACACTGAAGCTTTCTTT. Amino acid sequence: CASSPRANTEAFF.

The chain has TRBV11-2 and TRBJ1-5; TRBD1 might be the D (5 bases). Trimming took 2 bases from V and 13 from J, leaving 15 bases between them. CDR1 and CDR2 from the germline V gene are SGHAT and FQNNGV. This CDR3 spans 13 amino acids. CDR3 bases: TGTGCCAGCAGCTTAACCGACAGAGCCGGTCAGCATTTT. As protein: CASSLTDRAGQHF. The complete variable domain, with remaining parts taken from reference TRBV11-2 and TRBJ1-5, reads EAGVAQSPRYKIIEKRQSVAFWCNPISGHATLYWYQQILGQGPKLLIQFQNNGVVDDSQLPKDRFSAERLKGVDSTLKIQPAKLEDSAVYLCASSLTDRAGQHFGDGTRLSIL.

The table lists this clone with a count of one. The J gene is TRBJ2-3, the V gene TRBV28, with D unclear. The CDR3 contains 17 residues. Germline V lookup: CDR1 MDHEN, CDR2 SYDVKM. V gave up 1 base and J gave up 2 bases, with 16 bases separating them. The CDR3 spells CASSLSLAVHYTDTQYF. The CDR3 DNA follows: TGTGCCAGCAGTTTATCGTTGGCGGTCCACTACACAGATACGCAGTATTTT.

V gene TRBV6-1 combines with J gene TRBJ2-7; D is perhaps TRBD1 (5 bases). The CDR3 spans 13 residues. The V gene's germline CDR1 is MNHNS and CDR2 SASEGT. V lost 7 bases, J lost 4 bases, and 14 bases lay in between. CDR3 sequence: CASTTWAGYEQYF. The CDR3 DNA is TGTGCCAGCACCACCTGGGCAGGGTACGAGCAGTACTTC.

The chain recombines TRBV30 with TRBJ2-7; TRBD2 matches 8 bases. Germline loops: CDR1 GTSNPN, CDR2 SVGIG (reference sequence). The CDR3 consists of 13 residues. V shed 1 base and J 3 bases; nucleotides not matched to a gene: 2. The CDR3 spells CAWSDGTSYEQYF. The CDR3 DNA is TGTGCCTGGAGTGATGGGACTAGCTACGAGCAGTACTTC.

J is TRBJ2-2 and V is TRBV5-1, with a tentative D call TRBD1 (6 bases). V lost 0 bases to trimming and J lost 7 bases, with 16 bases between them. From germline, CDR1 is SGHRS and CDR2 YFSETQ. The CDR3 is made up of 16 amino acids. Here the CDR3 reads CASSLEEDPGVGELFF. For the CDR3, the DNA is TGCGCCAGCAGCTTGGAGGAGGACCCAGGGGTCGGGGAGCTGTTTTTT.